This T cell receptor (beta chain) was sequenced in a study of blood T cell repertoires in COVID-19. Whole-study context: Acute and convalescent COVID-19 specimens originated in the United States, Italy and Spain.

Measured with immunoSEQ multiplex PCR; TCRdb has only the in-frame clones, and not every one. This sample carries 45,000 to 60,000 clones, 65% to 90% of them seen once, and the ten largest clones take over 1%. The TCR originated in a man between 60 and 70 years old with acute or convalescent COVID-19. The material sequenced was peripheral blood.

In nucleotides, the CDR3 is TGTGCCAGCAGCAAAGCGCTCTGGGGAGGGAAGGATAGGTCCTACAATGAGCAGTTCTTC. Translated: CASSKALWGGKDRSYNEQFF. This chain links TRBV21-1 with TRBJ2-1; the table assigns TRBD2, which was not confirmed against the DNA. TRBV21-1 is a known pseudogene. CDR3 size: 20 residues.